The rows below give T cell receptor beta chains drawn from one sample of a study of cytomegalovirus exposure and HLA in healthy donors. TCRdb's copy holds only in-frame clones and misses some; the assay was immunoSEQ multiplex PCR. The table records fewer than 150,000 clones, about 74% of them present only once. The specimen was PBMCs. Source of these receptors: a man aged 25 to 40 in good health and CMV-seronegative. Both conserved end residues are part of each CDR3. D genes are given only for firm matches. Where a row states a size, it is once, few, many or the class of an expanded clone; other rows omit it.

J	V	D	size	CDR3	DNA
TRBJ1-1	TRBV6-5	-	-	CASRKGVTEAFF	TGTGCCAGCAGGAAAGGGGTTACTGAAGCTTTCTTT
TRBJ2-1	TRBV2	-	-	CASSASLQQFF	TGTGCCAGCAGTGCTAGTCTACAGCAGTTCTTC
TRBJ1-4	TRBV6-5	TRBD1	-	CASSYSGTGAGKLFF	TGTGCCAGCAGTTACTCCGGGACAGGGGCCGGAAAACTGTTTTTT
TRBJ2-7	TRBV5-4	TRBD2	-	CASSLIAAGGEQYF	TGTGCCAGCAGCTTGATTGCAGCGGGAGGCGAGCAGTACTTC
TRBJ2-5	TRBV15	-	-	CATSSGTFQETQYF	TGTGCCACCAGCAGCGGGACTTTTCAAGAGACCCAGTACTTC
TRBJ2-2	TRBV5-1	TRBD2	-	CASSPGLAGVFTGELFF	TGCGCCAGCAGCCCGGGACTAGCGGGAGTATTTACCGGGGAGCTGTTTTTT
TRBJ2-5	TRBV6-5	TRBD1	-	CASRDRLETQYF	TGTGCCAGCAGGGACAGGTTGGAGACCCAGTACTTC
TRBJ1-1	TRBV27	-	-	CASSFYQEGGSEAFF	TGTGCCAGCAGTTTCTACCAGGAGGGGGGGTCTGAAGCTTTCTTT
TRBJ2-7	TRBV14	TRBD1	-	CASSHRDSYIYLSGEQYF	TGTGCCAGCAGCCACCGGGACAGCTACATTTACCTATCGGGTGAGCAGTACTTC
TRBJ1-5	TRBV10-3	TRBD1	-	CAISDGLGQSNSNQPQHF	TGTGCCATCAGTGATGGGTTGGGACAGTCCAATAGCAATCAGCCCCAGCATTTT
TRBJ2-1	TRBV9	-	-	CASSPPGGWISNNEQFF	TGTGCCAGCAGCCCCCCAGGGGGGTGGATATCAAACAATGAGCAGTTCTTC
TRBJ2-7	TRBV10-3	TRBD2	-	CAISEGASGRSHEQYF	TGTGCCATCAGTGAGGGGGCTAGCGGGAGGTCCCACGAGCAGTACTTC
TRBJ2-5	TRBV7-3	TRBD1	-	CASSSGQGAETQYF	TGTGCCAGCAGCTCGGGACAGGGGGCAGAGACCCAGTACTTC
TRBJ2-7	TRBV13	TRBD2	few	CASSLSGSGSIYEQYF	TGTGCCAGCAGCTTAAGCGGTAGCGGGAGTATATACGAGCAGTACTTC
TRBJ2-3	TRBV21-1	-	-	CASSKDPCGQGSLTQYF	TGTGCCAGCAGCAAAGATCCATGCGGACAGGGGTCCCTTACGCAGTATTTT
TRBJ2-7	TRBV7-9	TRBD1	-	CASSPWTGSSYEQYF	TGTGCCAGCAGCCCGTGGACAGGGAGCTCCTACGAGCAGTACTTC
TRBJ2-7	TRBV5-6	TRBD1	-	CASSLGPRRTGVSYEQYF	TGTGCCAGCAGCTTGGGGCCGAGGAGGACAGGGGTATCCTACGAGCAGTACTTC
TRBJ1-3	TRBV2	-	-	CASTTGHSGNTIYF	TGTGCCAGCACCACAGGCCACTCTGGAAACACCATATATTTT
TRBJ2-5	TRBV21-1	-	-	CASSTKGRTGEKTQYF	TGTGCCAGCAGCACAAAGGGCCGTACGGGAGAAAAGACCCAGTACTTC
TRBJ1-2	TRBV30	-	-	CAWYDSDTNYGYTF	TGTGCCTGGTATGACTCGGACACTAACTATGGCTACACCTTC
TRBJ2-3	TRBV11-2	-	-	CASSLVSDTQYF	TGTGCCAGCAGCTTAGTCTCAGATACGCAGTATTTT
TRBJ2-3	TRBV27	TRBD2	-	CASSLLFGLAGGTDTQYF	TGTGCCAGCAGTTTACTTTTCGGACTAGCGGGAGGGACAGATACGCAGTATTTT
TRBJ2-1	TRBV30	TRBD2	-	CAWSLASGSYEQFF	TGTGCCTGGAGTTTGGCTAGCGGGAGCTATGAGCAGTTCTTC
TRBJ2-5	TRBV6-6	-	once	CASSTLHYVSQETQYF	TGTGCCAGCAGTACCTTACATTACGTATCGCAAGAGACCCAGTACTTC
TRBJ2-7	TRBV19	TRBD1	-	CASKNRGSYEQYF	TGTGCCAGTAAGAACAGGGGGTCCTACGAGCAGTACTTC
TRBJ1-5	TRBV27	-	once	CASSPARGADQPQHF	TGTGCCAGCAGTCCTGCACGGGGGGCAGATCAGCCCCAGCATTTT
TRBJ2-4	TRBV7-9	TRBD2	-	CASSPTSEQQYF	TGTGCCAGCAGCCCAACTAGCGAGCAGCAGTACTTC
TRBJ2-3	TRBV10-3	TRBD2	-	CATLGTTSTDTQYF	TGTGCCACCCTTGGGACTACTAGCACAGATACGCAGTATTTT
TRBJ1-2	TRBV12-5	-	-	CASGRGGLRYGYTF	TGTGCTAGTGGACGGGGAGGATTGCGCTATGGCTACACCTTC
TRBJ2-7	TRBV10-2	TRBD1	-	CASTRQGDEQYF	TGCGCCAGCACCCGGCAGGGGGACGAGCAGTACTTC
TRBJ1-1	TRBV5-6	-	once	CASSPRAARGTEAFF	TGTGCCAGCAGCCCGCGGGCTGCGCGAGGCACTGAAGCTTTCTTT
TRBJ2-3	TRBV6-4	TRBD2	-	CASSLLAGGPDTQYF	TGTGCCAGCAGCCTACTAGCGGGAGGGCCAGATACGCAGTATTTT
TRBJ2-7	TRBV7-9	-	-	CASSHREPNEQYF	TGTGCCAGCAGCCACAGGGAGCCCAACGAGCAGTACTTC
TRBJ1-1	TRBV5-1	TRBD1	-	CASSSGTGGTEAFF	TGCGCCAGCAGCTCCGGGACAGGGGGCACTGAAGCTTTCTTT
TRBJ2-7	TRBV4-1	TRBD2	-	CASSLGEAGGRSYEQYF	TGCGCCAGCAGCCTGGGGGAGGCGGGAGGACGTTCCTACGAGCAGTACTTC
TRBJ1-2	TRBV11-2	-	-	CASSRLGGGYTF	TGTGCCAGCAGTCGACTCGGGGGTGGCTACACCTTC
TRBJ2-5	TRBV10-3	-	-	CAISESSGQETQYF	TGTGCCATCAGTGAGTCCAGCGGGCAAGAGACCCAGTACTTC
TRBJ2-1	TRBV27	-	-	CASSLGLGTYNEQFF	TGTGCCAGCAGTCTGGGACTGGGGACCTACAATGAGCAGTTCTTC
TRBJ2-7	TRBV6-5	-	-	CASSYSPTGSYEQYF	TGTGCCAGCAGTTACTCCCCTACAGGGTCCTACGAGCAGTACTTC
TRBJ1-1	TRBV7-9	-	-	CASSLGSKRPGKAEAFF	TGTGCCAGCAGCTTAGGGAGCAAACGGCCAGGGAAGGCTGAAGCTTTCTTT
TRBJ2-2	TRBV15	TRBD2	-	CATSRGLAGGGTGELFF	TGTGCCACCAGCAGAGGTCTAGCGGGAGGAGGAACCGGGGAGCTGTTTTTT